Following are 5 T cell receptor beta chains from one sample sequenced in a study of blood T cells in healthy people across ages. Together with a sample-barcoded 5' primer, a J-beta primer mix was included in a second PCR lasting 7 to 11 cycles. MiXCR, run by TCRdb on the 5' RACE reads, gives a single entry per CDR3 protein. The sample includes fewer than 2 million distinct CDR3 sequences, around 40% seen only once; the top ten take more than 20%. The sample comprised blood. Source of these receptors: a human donor in good health.

The V and J genes are TRBV7-2 and TRBJ1-2; 8 bases line up with TRBD1. Germline V gene lookup returns CDR1 SGHTA and CDR2 FQGNSA. The CDR3 length is 17 residues. Trimming cost V 2 bases and J 3 bases; bases outside gene matches: 11. The CDR3 here is CASSLWGQAGSHYGYTF. The DNA for the CDR3 is TGTGCCAGCAGCTTATGGGGACAGGCGGGGTCGCACTATGGCTACACCTTC.

This clonotype appeared a few times. The V gene is TRBV20-1, the J gene TRBJ1-1; D might be TRBD1 (6 bases). This CDR3 comprises 14 residues. Germline V lookup: CDR1 DFQATT, CDR2 SNEGSKA (reference sequence). V was pared by 4 bases and J by 5 bases, with 17 bases between. The CDR3 DNA is TGCAGTGCTATTGGGCAGGGGATGGTGACTGAAGCTTTCTTT. It codes for CSAIGQGMVTEAFF.

As regards this clonotype: This CDR3 fails to terminate in the conserved phenylalanine or tryptophan, so it likely reflects a read error. The DNA is omitted, as the CDR3 cannot be located on it reliably, and the CDR3 follows TCRdb's listing. The chain combines TRBV29-1 with TRBJ1-2; TRBD1 is the table's D call and was not checked against the DNA. The CDR3 has 13 amino acids, counting both end residues. Germline lookup yields CDR1 SQVTM and CDR2 ANQGSEA. This chain's CDR3 is CSAGQGEDYGYTC.

The chain uses TRBV19 and TRBJ2-5; the match to TRBD1 covers 10 bases. The closer fit of TRBJ2-7 to the DNA end suggests the J call may be wrong. This CDR3 spans 17 amino acids. Germline CDR1 LNHDA, CDR2 SQIVND (reference sequence). CDR3 bases: TGTGCCAGTAGTATAGTGGGGGGACAGGGGTCCCTCTACGAGCAGTACTTC. This codes for CASSIVGGQGSLYEQYF.

The rearrangement joins TRBV4-1 to TRBJ1-2, with TRBD1 as a possible D gene (5 bases). The CDR3 contains 14 residues. Germline V gene sequence: CDR1 MGHRA, CDR2 YSYEKL. Trimming removed 1 base at V and 7 bases at J, with 13 bases between. CDR3 bases: TGCGCCAGCAGCCAAGTGGGGGACCCCGGTGGCTACACCTTC. Its translation: CASSQVGDPGGYTF.